A selection of T cell receptor beta chains follows, all from one sample in a study of post-analysis software for immune sequencing data. MiXCR, run by TCRdb on the PCR reads, gives a single entry per CDR3 protein. Among hundreds of thousands of distinct CDR3 sequences listed, less than 35% were seen once. The sample comprised blood. Source of these receptors: a girl aged 5-17 years with multiple sclerosis. The CDR3 runs from the conserved cysteine through the conserved F or W. The D gene is left open where the match is weak. Not every row has a clone size; where given, it reads once, few, many or a size class.

j_call: TRBJ2-5
clone_size: -
v_call: TRBV15
d_call: -
cdr3_nt: TGTGCCACCAGCAGAGTGGGCCGGGACGTAATGTCCCAAGAGACCCAGTACTTC
cdr3_aa: CATSRVGRDVMSQETQYF

j_call: TRBJ2-3
clone_size: few
v_call: TRBV2
d_call: TRBD2
cdr3_nt: TGTGCCAGCAGTGGACTAGCGGGAGTGATCGATACGCAGTATTTT
cdr3_aa: CASSGLAGVIDTQYF

j_call: TRBJ2-3
clone_size: once
v_call: TRBV11-1
d_call: -
cdr3_nt: TGTGCCAGCAGCCCATGGGGCCCGGGGCCAGATACGCAGTATTTT
cdr3_aa: CASSPWGPGPDTQYF

j_call: TRBJ2-7
clone_size: few
v_call: TRBV12-3/TRBV12-4
d_call: -
cdr3_nt: TGTGCCAGCAGTCATCCTTCCAGGTTCTACGAGCAGTACTTC
cdr3_aa: CASSHPSRFYEQYF

j_call: TRBJ2-1
clone_size: -
v_call: TRBV27
d_call: -
cdr3_nt: TGTGCCAGCGCGTACGTGGTTTCCAACAATGAGCAGTTCTTC
cdr3_aa: CASAYVVSNNEQFF

j_call: TRBJ2-5
clone_size: few
v_call: TRBV20-1
d_call: TRBD1
cdr3_nt: TGCAGTGCTAGTCTTCGGGACAGCCAAGAGACCCAGTACTTC
cdr3_aa: CSASLRDSQETQYF

j_call: TRBJ2-1
clone_size: few
v_call: TRBV20-1
d_call: TRBD2
cdr3_nt: TGCAGTGCTAGATCCGGTGAATTCGGGGGGGCCGATGAGCAGTTCTTC
cdr3_aa: CSARSGEFGGADEQFF

j_call: TRBJ1-2
clone_size: -
v_call: TRBV6-1
d_call: -
cdr3_nt: TGTGCCAGCAGTGCCGGACAGTCCAACTACCACCTCTATGGCTACACCTTC
cdr3_aa: CASSAGQSNYHLYGYTF

j_call: TRBJ1-6
clone_size: -
v_call: TRBV28
d_call: TRBD1
cdr3_nt: TGTGCCAGCAGCTGGGACAGGGCGGCCCTCCACTTT
cdr3_aa: CASSWDRAALHF

j_call: TRBJ1-2
clone_size: -
v_call: TRBV6-5
d_call: -
cdr3_nt: TGTGCCAGCAGTTACTCTGCCGAGATGACTAACTATGGCTACACCTTC
cdr3_aa: CASSYSAEMTNYGYTF

j_call: TRBJ2-7
clone_size: -
v_call: TRBV6-5
d_call: -
cdr3_nt: TGTGCCAGCAGTTACCGCTTTAGTGTCCATGAGCAGTACTTC
cdr3_aa: CASSYRFSVHEQYF

j_call: TRBJ1-3
clone_size: -
v_call: TRBV6-1
d_call: -
cdr3_nt: TGTGCCAGCAGGGGGATACAAGGGAGAAACACCATATATTTT
cdr3_aa: CASRGIQGRNTIYF

j_call: TRBJ2-2
clone_size: -
v_call: TRBV7-2
d_call: -
cdr3_nt: TGTGCCAGCAGCTCCGGGGCCGGACATTCGAACACCGGGGAGCTGTTTTTT
cdr3_aa: CASSSGAGHSNTGELFF

j_call: TRBJ1-6
clone_size: -
v_call: TRBV20-1
d_call: -
cdr3_nt: TGCAGTGCTAGAGCGGACGAGACTTCACCCCTCCACTTT
cdr3_aa: CSARADETSPLHF

j_call: TRBJ2-1
clone_size: -
v_call: TRBV3-1
d_call: -
cdr3_nt: TGTGCCAGCAGCCAAGGTTTTAGCGGCGGCGATGAGCAGTTCTTC
cdr3_aa: CASSQGFSGGDEQFF

j_call: TRBJ1-6
clone_size: few
v_call: TRBV15
d_call: TRBD1
cdr3_nt: TGTGCCACCAGCCCGAGGACAGGGACCTATAATTCACCCCTCCACTTT
cdr3_aa: CATSPRTGTYNSPLHF

j_call: TRBJ2-7
clone_size: many
v_call: TRBV20-1
d_call: -
cdr3_nt: TGCAGTGCTAGAGATCCCGGGAGAGTCTACGAGCAGTACTTC
cdr3_aa: CSARDPGRVYEQYF

j_call: TRBJ2-1
clone_size: few
v_call: TRBV6-4
d_call: TRBD1
cdr3_nt: TGTGCCAGCAGTTTAACAGGGGGGCAAACAAATGAGCAGTTCTTC
cdr3_aa: CASSLTGGQTNEQFF

j_call: TRBJ2-7
clone_size: few
v_call: TRBV5-1
d_call: TRBD1
cdr3_nt: TGCGCCAGCAGCTTGGCCGGGGACAGTCCCTACGAGCAGTACTTC
cdr3_aa: CASSLAGDSPYEQYF

j_call: TRBJ2-3
clone_size: -
v_call: TRBV20-1
d_call: TRBD2
cdr3_nt: TGCAGTGCTAGAGAACTAGCGGGAGTAGATACGCAGTATTTT
cdr3_aa: CSARELAGVDTQYF

j_call: TRBJ1-1
clone_size: -
v_call: TRBV20-1
d_call: -
cdr3_nt: TGCAGTGCTTCACCGAACAGGGTCGGTGAAGCTTTCTTT
cdr3_aa: CSASPNRVGEAFF

j_call: TRBJ1-5
clone_size: few
v_call: TRBV2
d_call: -
cdr3_nt: TGTGCCAGCAGTGAAGCGCGAGGGGCGGGCCAGCCCCAGCATTTT
cdr3_aa: CASSEARGAGQPQHF

j_call: TRBJ2-1
clone_size: -
v_call: TRBV7-2
d_call: -
cdr3_nt: TGTGCCAGCAGCTTAGCGCCGGTCGGCCCACCCTACAATGAGCAGTTCTTC
cdr3_aa: CASSLAPVGPPYNEQFF

j_call: TRBJ2-3
clone_size: once
v_call: TRBV5-1
d_call: -
cdr3_nt: TGCGCCAGCAGCTTATTTTGGCAACGGAGCTCAGATACGCAGTATTTT
cdr3_aa: CASSLFWQRSSDTQYF

j_call: TRBJ1-5
clone_size: -
v_call: TRBV6-5
d_call: -
cdr3_nt: TGTGCCAGCAGTGGTCGTAGGGAGCAGCCCCAGCATTTT
cdr3_aa: CASSGRREQPQHF

j_call: TRBJ2-1
clone_size: few
v_call: TRBV5-6
d_call: -
cdr3_nt: TGTGCCAGCAGCTACGACAGGGTAGGAGGGGAGCAGTTCTTC
cdr3_aa: CASSYDRVGGEQFF

j_call: TRBJ2-3
clone_size: few
v_call: TRBV7-8
d_call: -
cdr3_nt: TGTGCCAGCAGCTTAGTCCCCGGGGCAGATACGCAGTATTTT
cdr3_aa: CASSLVPGADTQYF

j_call: TRBJ2-4
clone_size: -
v_call: TRBV20-1
d_call: TRBD1
cdr3_nt: TGCAGTGCCCTGACAGGGGGCTCGGACATTCAGTACTTC
cdr3_aa: CSALTGGSDIQYF

j_call: TRBJ1-4
clone_size: once
v_call: TRBV7-2
d_call: -
cdr3_nt: TGTGCCAGCAGCAACCCTATGGACAGTTATAATGAAAAACTGTTTTTT
cdr3_aa: CASSNPMDSYNEKLFF

j_call: TRBJ1-4
clone_size: -
v_call: TRBV6-1
d_call: -
cdr3_nt: TGTGCCAGCAGTGAACTTCTTCCGGGAGCAACTAATGAAAAACTGTTTTTT
cdr3_aa: CASSELLPGATNEKLFF

j_call: TRBJ2-3
clone_size: few
v_call: TRBV29-1
d_call: -
cdr3_nt: TGCAGCGTTGTCGGGACGGTGAGCACAGATACGCAGTATTTT
cdr3_aa: CSVVGTVSTDTQYF

j_call: TRBJ2-4
clone_size: few
v_call: TRBV7-2
d_call: -
cdr3_nt: TGTGCCAGCAGCCCCGAGGTGGCTGGGCGGGCCAAAAACATTCAGTACTTC
cdr3_aa: CASSPEVAGRAKNIQYF

j_call: TRBJ2-7
clone_size: -
v_call: TRBV20-1
d_call: -
cdr3_nt: TGCAGTGCTAGAGCCCCACCACCTGGGCGGGGATACGAGCAGTACTTC
cdr3_aa: CSARAPPPGRGYEQYF

j_call: TRBJ2-3
clone_size: -
v_call: TRBV12-3/TRBV12-4
d_call: -
cdr3_nt: TGTGCCAGCAGTGCAGGGCGGACTAGCACAGATACGCAGTATTTT
cdr3_aa: CASSAGRTSTDTQYF

j_call: TRBJ1-4
clone_size: -
v_call: TRBV15
d_call: -
cdr3_nt: TGTGCCACAGGGAGGGGTGAAAAACTGTTTTTT
cdr3_aa: CATGRGEKLFF

j_call: TRBJ2-1
clone_size: many
v_call: TRBV6-5
d_call: -
cdr3_nt: TGTGCCAGCACCTACAGGGCTGTCAGCAATGAGCAGTTCTTC
cdr3_aa: CASTYRAVSNEQFF

j_call: TRBJ2-7
clone_size: once
v_call: TRBV20-1
d_call: TRBD1
cdr3_nt: TGCAGTGCCGGGACAGGGGGCTCCTACGAGCAGTACTTC
cdr3_aa: CSAGTGGSYEQYF

j_call: TRBJ2-6
clone_size: few
v_call: TRBV5-4
d_call: -
cdr3_nt: TGTGCCAGCGAAAGGGCCCCCGGGGCCAACGTCCTGACTTTC
cdr3_aa: CASERAPGANVLTF

j_call: TRBJ1-1
clone_size: few
v_call: TRBV5-6
d_call: -
cdr3_nt: TGTGCCAGCAGCTCCATACTGCAGGGCTACACTGAAGCTTTCTTT
cdr3_aa: CASSSILQGYTEAFF

j_call: TRBJ2-1
clone_size: once
v_call: TRBV4-3
d_call: -
cdr3_nt: TGCGCCAGCAGCCAAGTTGAGAGAGTCATCAATGAGCAGTTCTTC
cdr3_aa: CASSQVERVINEQFF

j_call: TRBJ1-5
clone_size: -
v_call: TRBV20-1
d_call: -
cdr3_nt: TGCAGTGCTAGATCTAGACTCAATAGCAATCAGCCCCAGCATTTT
cdr3_aa: CSARSRLNSNQPQHF

j_call: TRBJ2-7
clone_size: few
v_call: TRBV12-3/TRBV12-4
d_call: -
cdr3_nt: TGTGCCAGCAGTTTCGGGCTTTCTGGCTCCTACGAGCAGTACTTC
cdr3_aa: CASSFGLSGSYEQYF

j_call: TRBJ1-2
clone_size: -
v_call: TRBV6-6
d_call: -
cdr3_nt: TGTGCCAGCAGGGAAATACAGTACTATGGCTACACCTTC
cdr3_aa: CASREIQYYGYTF

j_call: TRBJ2-1
clone_size: few
v_call: TRBV11-2
d_call: TRBD2
cdr3_nt: TGTGCCAGTCGGCTAGGGAGGGTGCCGGGGTACAATGAGCAGTTCTTC
cdr3_aa: CASRLGRVPGYNEQFF

j_call: TRBJ1-5
clone_size: few
v_call: TRBV20-1
d_call: -
cdr3_nt: TGCAGTGCTATGAATCGGGGGGCGAGGAATCAGCCCCAGCATTTT
cdr3_aa: CSAMNRGARNQPQHF

j_call: TRBJ2-5
clone_size: -
v_call: TRBV4-1
d_call: -
cdr3_nt: TGCGCCAGCAGCCCTGCGACGGGGGATGATGAGCAGTACTTC
cdr3_aa: CASSPATGDDEQYF

j_call: TRBJ1-2
clone_size: few
v_call: TRBV6-5
d_call: TRBD1
cdr3_nt: TGTGCCAGCAGTCTAAAGACAGGGGGAGGTTATGGCTACACCTTC
cdr3_aa: CASSLKTGGGYGYTF

j_call: TRBJ1-2
clone_size: many
v_call: TRBV29-1
d_call: -
cdr3_nt: TGCAGCGTTGACGGGGGGCGCGTCTATGGCTACACCTTC
cdr3_aa: CSVDGGRVYGYTF

j_call: TRBJ2-5
clone_size: few
v_call: TRBV27
d_call: -
cdr3_nt: TGTGCCAGCAGTCGAACAGCAAGGGAAGGAGAGACCCAGTACTTC
cdr3_aa: CASSRTAREGETQYF

j_call: TRBJ1-4
clone_size: -
v_call: TRBV7-2
d_call: -
cdr3_nt: TGTGCCAGCAGCTCATGGGGTGCAACTAATGAAAAACTGTTTTTT
cdr3_aa: CASSSWGATNEKLFF

j_call: TRBJ2-1
clone_size: few
v_call: TRBV12-3/TRBV12-4
d_call: -
cdr3_nt: TGTGCCAGCAGTTTTCGAGACTGGCGCCAGTTCTTC
cdr3_aa: CASSFRDWRQFF

j_call: TRBJ1-3
clone_size: few
v_call: TRBV7-9
d_call: -
cdr3_nt: TGTGCCAGCAGCCCCCGAGACTCTGGAAACACCATATATTTT
cdr3_aa: CASSPRDSGNTIYF

j_call: TRBJ2-7
clone_size: few
v_call: TRBV28
d_call: TRBD1
cdr3_nt: TGTGCCAGCAGTTTAGTATTCGGGGACAGACCTTACGAGCAGTACTTC
cdr3_aa: CASSLVFGDRPYEQYF

j_call: TRBJ2-5
clone_size: -
v_call: TRBV29-1
d_call: -
cdr3_nt: TGCAGCGTTGATTGGGGGGAGACCCAGTACTTC
cdr3_aa: CSVDWGETQYF

j_call: TRBJ2-1
clone_size: few
v_call: TRBV12-3/TRBV12-4
d_call: TRBD1
cdr3_nt: TGTGCCAGCACCTGGAGGGACAGGGAATACAATGAGCAGTTCTTC
cdr3_aa: CASTWRDREYNEQFF

j_call: TRBJ1-5
clone_size: few
v_call: TRBV6-6
d_call: -
cdr3_nt: TGTGCCAGCAGTTACGGTCCGGCCAGCTATAGCAATCAGCCCCAGCATTTT
cdr3_aa: CASSYGPASYSNQPQHF

j_call: TRBJ2-7
clone_size: few
v_call: TRBV12-3/TRBV12-4
d_call: TRBD2
cdr3_nt: TGTGCCAGCAGACCGCCGGGACTAGCGCTTTCCTACGAGCAGTACTTC
cdr3_aa: CASRPPGLALSYEQYF

j_call: TRBJ1-1
clone_size: -
v_call: TRBV20-1
d_call: -
cdr3_nt: TGCAGTGCTAGAGTTAGTAAGGGGCTTGGCGTCACTGAAGCTTTCTTT
cdr3_aa: CSARVSKGLGVTEAFF